These T cell receptor beta chains were read from a single sample in a study of cytomegalovirus exposure and HLA in healthy donors. The protocol was immunoSEQ multiplex PCR, while the TCRdb copy is restricted to in-frame clones and leaves out a portion. The repertoire holds roughly 290,000 clones, 80% seen once, with roughly 0.3% in the top ten. The specimen sequenced was PBMCs. Every receptor here comes from a girl aged 2 to 10 in good health and CMV-seronegative. Each CDR3 is given with its conserved first and last residue. D genes are given only for firm matches. The size field is filled for only some rows; it gives once, few, many or a size class.

J: TRBJ2-7; V: TRBV19; D: NA; size: NA; DNA: TGTGCCAGTAGTATCGGGAGAGCCTACGAGCAGTACTTC; CDR3: CASSIGRAYEQYF
J: TRBJ2-7; V: TRBV19; D: NA; size: NA; DNA: TGTGCCAGTACTGGGCAATTTTCCCCCCTCTACGAGCAGTACTTC; CDR3: CASTGQFSPLYEQYF
J: TRBJ1-2; V: TRBV6-1; D: NA; size: NA; DNA: TGTGCCAGCAGTGAACAGGCCGAGAGTGTGTCCTATGGCTACACCTTC; CDR3: CASSEQAESVSYGYTF
J: TRBJ1-5; V: TRBV27; D: NA; size: NA; DNA: TGTGCCAGCAGTCCAAGCTCGGGGGATAGCAATCAGCCCCAGCATTTT; CDR3: CASSPSSGDSNQPQHF
J: TRBJ2-5; V: TRBV7-9; D: NA; size: NA; DNA: TGTGCCAGCAGCTTCAGAGGTTGGGAGACCCAGTACTTC; CDR3: CASSFRGWETQYF
J: TRBJ1-5; V: TRBV27; D: NA; size: NA; DNA: TGTGCCAGCAGTTTTCGACTCCAACAGCCCCAGCATTTT; CDR3: CASSFRLQQPQHF
J: TRBJ2-7; V: TRBV6-6; D: TRBD2; size: NA; DNA: TGTGCCAGCAGTTACGGCGGGAGTAACGAGCAGTACTTC; CDR3: CASSYGGSNEQYF
J: TRBJ1-5; V: TRBV15; D: NA; size: NA; DNA: TGTGCCACCAGCAGAGCAGGGTTCAATCAGCCCCAGCATTTT; CDR3: CATSRAGFNQPQHF
J: TRBJ2-3; V: TRBV5-1; D: NA; size: NA; DNA: TGCGCCAGCAGCTTGGCCCTTGCGGGAAGCGACACAGATACGCAGTATTTT; CDR3: CASSLALAGSDTDTQYF
J: TRBJ1-4; V: TRBV6-1; D: TRBD1; size: NA; DNA: TGTGCCAGCAACGCCGGGACAGGGGGAGGCGAAAAACTGTTTTTT; CDR3: CASNAGTGGGEKLFF
J: TRBJ1-2; V: TRBV28; D: TRBD1; size: NA; DNA: TGTGCCAGCAGTTCACAGGGGGGCTACACCTTC; CDR3: CASSSQGGYTF
J: TRBJ1-2; V: TRBV5-4; D: TRBD1; size: NA; DNA: TGTGCCAGCAGCTCCCGGGACAGGGGTGACTATGGCTACACCTTC; CDR3: CASSSRDRGDYGYTF
J: TRBJ2-3; V: TRBV6-1; D: TRBD2; size: few; DNA: TGTGCCAGCAGTGAACTAGCGGGAGGGCCAGATACGCAGTATTTT; CDR3: CASSELAGGPDTQYF
J: TRBJ2-7; V: TRBV4-2; D: TRBD2; size: NA; DNA: TGTGCCAGCAGCTCCCGGGACTACGGATACGAGCAGTACTTC; CDR3: CASSSRDYGYEQYF
J: TRBJ1-2; V: TRBV19; D: NA; size: NA; DNA: TGTGCCAGTACCCAGGGGCAAGCTAACTATGGCTACACCTTC; CDR3: CASTQGQANYGYTF
J: TRBJ2-7; V: TRBV28; D: NA; size: NA; DNA: TGTGCCAGCAGTCGCAGGGACGAGCAGTACTTC; CDR3: CASSRRDEQYF
J: TRBJ2-7; V: TRBV7-2; D: NA; size: few; DNA: TGTGCCAGCAGCCGTGGTAACAGGCCCCCTTACGAGCAGTACTTC; CDR3: CASSRGNRPPYEQYF
J: TRBJ2-7; V: TRBV9; D: NA; size: NA; DNA: TGTGCCAGCAGCGTAGGTGGGGCCCCCTACGAGCAGTACTTC; CDR3: CASSVGGAPYEQYF
J: TRBJ2-2; V: TRBV2; D: TRBD1; size: NA; DNA: TGTGCCAGTGGAGGAACAGGGGGAAACACCGGGGAGCTGTTTTTT; CDR3: CASGGTGGNTGELFF
J: TRBJ2-2; V: TRBV5-1; D: TRBD2; size: NA; DNA: TGCGCCAGCAGCTTGGCGGGGGGAAACACCGGGGAGCTGTTTTTT; CDR3: CASSLAGGNTGELFF
J: TRBJ2-2; V: TRBV5-6; D: TRBD1; size: NA; DNA: TGTGCCAGCAGCATGAACAGGGGGCGCCGGGACACCGGGGAGCTGTTTTTT; CDR3: CASSMNRGRRDTGELFF
J: TRBJ2-7; V: TRBV6-1; D: NA; size: few; DNA: TGTGCCAGCAGTGTCCCGACAGTCACCTACGAGCAGTACTTC; CDR3: CASSVPTVTYEQYF
J: TRBJ1-1; V: TRBV7-9; D: TRBD1; size: NA; DNA: TGTGCCAGCAGCTTAACAGGACAGGTAAACACTGAAGCTTTCTTT; CDR3: CASSLTGQVNTEAFF
J: TRBJ2-1; V: TRBV5-6; D: TRBD2; size: NA; DNA: TGTGCCAGCAGCTTGGTGCTAGCGGAGGACTACAATGAGCAGTTCTTC; CDR3: CASSLVLAEDYNEQFF
J: TRBJ2-2; V: TRBV28; D: NA; size: NA; DNA: TGTGCCAGCAGTTCCATCCGCCGGGGATACGCGAACACCGGGGAGCTGTTTTTT; CDR3: CASSSIRRGYANTGELFF
J: TRBJ2-2; V: TRBV19; D: NA; size: NA; DNA: TGTGCCAGTAATGCAGGGACGAACACCGGGGAGCTGTTTTTT; CDR3: CASNAGTNTGELFF
J: TRBJ2-1; V: TRBV19; D: TRBD2; size: NA; DNA: TGTGCCAGTAGTCAGCGGGGGACTTACAATGAGCAGTTCTTC; CDR3: CASSQRGTYNEQFF
J: TRBJ2-1; V: TRBV9; D: TRBD2; size: NA; DNA: TGTGCCAGCAGCGTGGGCGGGGGGTCCTACAATGAGCAGTTCTTC; CDR3: CASSVGGGSYNEQFF
J: TRBJ2-3; V: TRBV28; D: NA; size: NA; DNA: TGTGCCAGCAGTTATAGGGGCTCAGATACGCAGTATTTT; CDR3: CASSYRGSDTQYF
J: TRBJ1-1; V: TRBV18; D: TRBD1; size: NA; DNA: TGTGCCAGCTCATCGGGACAGGGGCCAACATTTAACACTGAAGCTTTCTTT; CDR3: CASSSGQGPTFNTEAFF
J: TRBJ1-5; V: TRBV6-1; D: TRBD1; size: NA; DNA: TGTGCCAGCAGTGAAAGGGGGCTCAGCAATCAGCCCCAGCATTTT; CDR3: CASSERGLSNQPQHF
J: TRBJ2-5; V: TRBV5-8; D: NA; size: NA; DNA: TGTGCCAGCAGCTTGGAGGCGTCTCGTTCGGAGCAGTACTTC; CDR3: CASSLEASRSEQYF
J: TRBJ1-5; V: TRBV21-1; D: NA; size: NA; DNA: TGTGCCAGCAGCATGGGACAGGCCGACTCCTGTAACAATCAGCCCCAGCATTTT; CDR3: CASSMGQADSCNNQPQHF
J: TRBJ2-1; V: TRBV5-6; D: TRBD1; size: few; DNA: TGTGCCAGCAGCTTGTTGGGACAGGGTAATGAGCAGTTCTTC; CDR3: CASSLLGQGNEQFF
J: TRBJ1-1; V: TRBV7-4; D: TRBD1; size: NA; DNA: TGTGCCAGCAGCCCTAGGGGATCAGAGAAAACGGGACAGGGGGTTCCCGCTGAAGCTTTCTTT; CDR3: CASSPRGSEKTGQGVPAEAFF
J: TRBJ2-1; V: TRBV9; D: NA; size: NA; DNA: TGTGCCAGCTGCGGCCATCCGGATGAGCAGTTCTTC; CDR3: CASCGHPDEQFF
J: TRBJ1-4; V: TRBV28; D: TRBD1; size: NA; DNA: TGTGCCAGCCGCCGGGACAGGGCTGGCGAAAAACTGTTTTTT; CDR3: CASRRDRAGEKLFF
J: TRBJ2-6; V: TRBV5-8; D: NA; size: few; DNA: TGTGCCAGCAGCTTAACAGGGTCTGGGGCCAACGTCCTGACTTTC; CDR3: CASSLTGSGANVLTF
J: TRBJ2-1; V: TRBV6-8; D: TRBD2; size: NA; DNA: TGTGCCAGCAGTTACGGTTGGGCTAGCGGGTCCCCGAGCTCCTACAATGAGCAGTTCTTC; CDR3: CASSYGWASGSPSSYNEQFF
J: TRBJ1-2; V: TRBV19; D: TRBD1; size: NA; DNA: TGTGCCAGCAGACAGGGGAGCTATGGCTACACCTTC; CDR3: CASRQGSYGYTF
J: TRBJ2-5; V: TRBV7-7; D: NA; size: NA; DNA: TGTGCCAGCAGCTTAGGCAGGGTGGAGACCCAGTACTTC; CDR3: CASSLGRVETQYF
J: TRBJ2-7; V: TRBV12-1; D: NA; size: NA; DNA: TGTGCCAGCAGCTCCCCGCAGCGAGGCTTTGCCTACGAGCAGTACTTC; CDR3: CASSSPQRGFAYEQYF
J: TRBJ2-6; V: TRBV7-8; D: TRBD1; size: NA; DNA: TGTGCCAGCAGCTCAGGGGGCGCTGGGGCCAACGTCCTGACTTTC; CDR3: CASSSGGAGANVLTF
J: TRBJ2-4; V: TRBV18; D: NA; size: NA; DNA: TGTGCCAGCTCACCAAATAACGACAGAAACATTCAGTACTTC; CDR3: CASSPNNDRNIQYF
J: TRBJ1-6; V: TRBV13; D: TRBD1; size: NA; DNA: TGTGCCAGCAGCTTTTCACAGGGGGTTGATAATTCACCCCTCCACTTT; CDR3: CASSFSQGVDNSPLHF
J: TRBJ1-1; V: TRBV6-5; D: TRBD1; size: NA; DNA: TGTGCCAGCAGGGCCGGGACAGTGAACACTGAAGCTTTCTTT; CDR3: CASRAGTVNTEAFF